The 2 T cell receptor beta chains listed next were all sequenced from one sample in a study of cytomegalovirus exposure and HLA in healthy donors. PCR amplification relied on 60 Vbeta primers (plus 13 Jbeta primers). Using immunoSEQ multiplex PCR, the repertoire was profiled, and TCRdb retains in-frame clones only, with some absent. This sample carries some 130,000 clones, approximately 80% of them seen once, and the ten largest clones take roughly 2.3%. Material: PBMCs. The receptors shown here come from a man aged 25 to 40 in good health and CMV-seronegative.

The chain joins TRBV18 to TRBJ2-2; TRBD2 agrees at 7 bases. The trim removed 1 base at V and 8 bases at J, leaving 13 bases unmatched. The CDR3 totals 17 residues. Germline lookup yields CDR1 KGHSH and CDR2 LQKENI. CDR3 sequence: CASSPREGSRKAGELFF. In DNA, the CDR3 is TGTGCCAGCTCACCACGGGAGGGATCACGGAAGGCGGGGGAGCTGTTTTTT.

This clone was found once. The V and J genes are TRBV13 and TRBJ2-7; unclear D gene. Germline CDR1 and CDR2: PRHDT and FYEKMQ (reference sequence). The CDR3 totals 14 residues. Between the trimmed V and J ends, which lost 0 bases and 6 bases, there was a span of 12 bases. CDR3 DNA sequence: TGTGCCAGCAGCTTAGGCCTGCCCAGGCCCGAGCAGTACTTC. Encoded protein: CASSLGLPRPEQYF.